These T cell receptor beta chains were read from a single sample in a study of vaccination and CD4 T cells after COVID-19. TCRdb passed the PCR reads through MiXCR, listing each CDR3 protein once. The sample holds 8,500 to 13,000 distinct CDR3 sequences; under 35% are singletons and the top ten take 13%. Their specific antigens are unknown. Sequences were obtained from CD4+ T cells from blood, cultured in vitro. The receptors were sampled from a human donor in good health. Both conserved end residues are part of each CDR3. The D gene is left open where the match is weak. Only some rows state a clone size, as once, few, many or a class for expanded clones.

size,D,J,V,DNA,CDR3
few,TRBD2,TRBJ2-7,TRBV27,TGTGCCAGCAGTTTTTGGACCGGGACTAGCTACGAGCAGTACTTC,CASSFWTGTSYEQYF
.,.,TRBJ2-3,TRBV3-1,TGTGCCAGCAGCCAAGAGCTAGCGTGGAGAGATACGCAGTATTTT,CASSQELAWRDTQYF
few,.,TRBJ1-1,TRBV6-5,TGTGCCAGCAGTTTCCTGACACCTGAGAACACTGAAGCTTTCTTT,CASSFLTPENTEAFF
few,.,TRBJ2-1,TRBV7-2,TGTGCCAGCAGTTTCGACAGCCCCCTAAATTACAATGAGCAGTTCTTC,CASSFDSPLNYNEQFF
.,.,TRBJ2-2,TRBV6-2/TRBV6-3,TGTGCCAGCATTGAAGTAGGCGCCGGGGAGCTGTTTTTT,CASIEVGAGELFF
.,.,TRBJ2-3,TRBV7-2,TGTGCCAGCAGCTCCGATGGGGGACGCACAGATACGCAGTATTTT,CASSSDGGRTDTQYF
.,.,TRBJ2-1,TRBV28,TGTGCCAGCAGTTCCCTCATTAATGAGCAGTTCTTC,CASSSLINEQFF
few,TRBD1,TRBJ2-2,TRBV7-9,TGTGCCAGCAGGTATACAGGGGTCGACACCGGGGAGCTGTTTTTT,CASRYTGVDTGELFF
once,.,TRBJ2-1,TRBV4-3,TGCGCCAGCAGCCGAACCGGGTCCCAGGGGAATGAGCAGTTCTTC,CASSRTGSQGNEQFF
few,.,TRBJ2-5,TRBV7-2,TGTGCCAGCAGCTTATTCCGAGGGGAGACCCAGTACTTC,CASSLFRGETQYF
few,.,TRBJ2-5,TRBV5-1,TGCGCCAGCAGCTTGGAGTTGAGGGAGACCCAGTACTTC,CASSLELRETQYF
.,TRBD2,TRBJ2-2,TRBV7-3,TGTGCCAGCAGTCTTCCGGGAGGGGCGAACACCGGGGAGCTGTTTTTT,CASSLPGGANTGELFF
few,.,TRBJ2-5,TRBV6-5,TGTGCCAGCAGTTCCAAGACAACCCACCAAGAGACCCAGTACTTC,CASSSKTTHQETQYF
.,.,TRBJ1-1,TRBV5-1,TGCGCCAGCAGCCACCCCCCGCCGAACACTGAAGCTTTCTTT,CASSHPPPNTEAFF
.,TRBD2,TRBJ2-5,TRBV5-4,TGTGCCAGCAGCAAAGAACTAGCGGTCCAAGAGACCCAGTACTTC,CASSKELAVQETQYF
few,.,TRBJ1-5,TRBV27,TGTGCCAGCAGTTGGTATCAGGATTCTTGGAGCAATCAGCCCCAGCATTTT,CASSWYQDSWSNQPQHF
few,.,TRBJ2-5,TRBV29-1,TGCAGCGTCCAAAGAGGAATTCAAGAGACCCAGTACTTC,CSVQRGIQETQYF
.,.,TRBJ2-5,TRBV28,TGTGCCAGCAGCTGGGAGACCCAGTACTTC,CASSWETQYF
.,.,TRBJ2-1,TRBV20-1,TGCAGTGCAGAAGCTAGTTCCTCTAGCTCCTACAATGAGCAGTTCTTC,CSAEASSSSSYNEQFF
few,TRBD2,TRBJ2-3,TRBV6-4,TGTGCCAGCAGTGGACTAGCGGGAGCCACAGATACGCAGTATTTT,CASSGLAGATDTQYF